This TCR beta chain was recovered during a study of blood T cell repertoires in COVID-19 (dated by TCRdb to 2020 to 2022). In terms of the full investigation: Samples from collaborators originated in the United States, Italy and Spain and spanned both the acute and convalescent phases of COVID-19. Where available, HLA class I and class II types were taken from metadata supplied by the sample provider and were not determined by assay-based typing. The dataset comprised deeply sampled blood TCRbeta repertoires from subjects exposed to, actively infected with, or recovered from COVID-19. The prospective study material was composed of cDNA or gDNA derived from T cells, B-cell-depleted T cells, or PBMCs. The repertoires were released in a freely available public database intended as a resource for research on the immune response to SARS-CoV-2. The sample metadata nearly always contained a de-identified subject ID, COVID-19 status, age in years and sex. Samples were obtained from the ongoing ImmuneRACE study (first 160 participants) and from 1,254 subjects provided by 6 global collaborators. Study-level results and caveats: The quantity of clinical and demographic metadata differed by source and by participant and was supplied without curation.

TCRbeta CDR3 regions were amplified from genomic DNA using the immunoSEQ Assay, a bias-controlled multiplex PCR. From the authors' description of their analysis: Within the assay, amplification of reference gene primers was used to estimate how many nucleated cells each sample contained. To quantify the absolute abundance of each unique TCRbeta CDR3 rearrangement, sequence reads were collapsed and filtered. For each sample, productive Simpson clonality was calculated as the square root of Simpson's diversity index over productive rearrangements. The table was pulled from immuneACCESS by TCRdb, which kept in-frame rearrangements only. Such tables lose some clones; where checked, under half of the loss comes from unresolved V genes, and the rest has no known cause. V, J and clone size reflect that table, while D and trimming were determined from the DNA. This sample lists fewer than 250,000 clones; approximately 84% were detected once. The ten top clones hold approximately 3% of the sample.

As concerns this clone: No cognate antigen has been identified for it. Qualities for individual bases were not recorded, and no much larger clone is one base off.

Participants in the prospective study were enrolled through a virtual design, were aged roughly 18 to 90 years, and lived in about 25 United States geographic areas. In the prospective study, cohorts were assigned on the basis of participant-reported clinical history obtained from a screening survey and a study questionnaire. Recovered participants in ImmuneRACE Cohort 3 were defined by two consecutive negative NP/OP PCR tests, clearance by a healthcare professional, or resolution of symptoms. Each participant in the prospective study had whole blood, serum and a nasopharyngeal or oropharyngeal swab collected by mobile phlebotomists. Additional blood draws and questionnaires over an approximately 2-month period could optionally be provided by prospective study participants. Before DNA extraction, prospective study blood samples were shipped either frozen or at room temperature. V is cut back by 4 bases and J by 1 base, with 11 bases in the junction unmatched. From a lookup of the germline V gene, CDR1 and CDR2 are KGHDR and SFDVKD. The cysteine opens and the phenylalanine closes a CDR3 of 17 amino acids. Of all the DNA, just the CDR3 is kept, 51 bases in frame from base 1.

The receptor's source is a woman in her 30s who had recovered from COVID-19. The chain couples TRBV24-1 to TRBJ2-5; 7 central bases correspond to TRBD1. Sequenced input: PBMCs or T cells enriched from blood (not recorded which). The nucleotide sequence is TGTGCCACCAGTGACGTTATCACAGGGGCGAGCCAAGAGACCCAGTACTTC. Its protein reads: CATSDVITGASQETQYF.